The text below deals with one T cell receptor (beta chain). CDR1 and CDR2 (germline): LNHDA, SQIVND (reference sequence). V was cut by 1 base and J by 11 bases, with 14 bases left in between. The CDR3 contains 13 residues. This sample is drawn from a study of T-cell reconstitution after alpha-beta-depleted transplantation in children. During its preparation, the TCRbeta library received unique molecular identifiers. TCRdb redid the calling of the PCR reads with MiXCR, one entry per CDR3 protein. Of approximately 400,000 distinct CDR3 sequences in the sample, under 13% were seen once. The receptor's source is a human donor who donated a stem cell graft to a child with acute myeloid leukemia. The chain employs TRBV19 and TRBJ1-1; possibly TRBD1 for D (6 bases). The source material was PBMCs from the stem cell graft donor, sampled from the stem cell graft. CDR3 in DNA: TGTGCCAGTAGTATAGCACAGGGCGGATGGGCTTTCTTT. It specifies CASSIAQGGWAFF. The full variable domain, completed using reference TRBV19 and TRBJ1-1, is DGGITQSPKYLFRKEGQNVTLSCEQNLNHDAMYWYRQDPGQGLRLIYYSQIVNDFQKGDIAEGYSVSREKKESFPLTVTSAQKNPTAFYLCASSIAQGGWAFFGQGTRLTVV.